A selection of T cell receptor beta chains follows, all from one sample in a study of blood T cell repertoires in COVID-19. Sequencing was performed with immunoSEQ multiplex PCR; in TCRdb, only in-frame clones are kept and a portion is missing. The top ten hold 27% of the sample, which has tens of thousands of clones, about 81% seen once. The sequenced sample consisted of peripheral blood. The receptors originated from a human donor in a cohort sampled during active COVID-19. CDR3s include the opening cysteine and the closing phenylalanine or tryptophan. D genes are given only for firm matches. Clone size is stated in some rows and not others, as once, few, many or a class when expanded.

clone_size j_call d_call v_call cdr3_nt cdr3_aa
few TRBJ1-1 NA TRBV3-1/TRBV3-2 TGTGCCAGCAGCCGCGGAGGCACTGAAGCTTTCTTT CASSRGGTEAFF
NA TRBJ2-3 NA TRBV6-1 TGTGCCAGCAGTGAAGCAGGGGCAGATACGCAGTATTTT CASSEAGADTQYF
NA TRBJ2-1 TRBD2 TRBV5-1 TGCGCCAGCAGCTTAGGGACTAGCTCGCCGTTCTTC CASSLGTSSPFF
NA TRBJ2-3 NA TRBV30 TGTGCCTGGAGTGTACGGGTATCACGGGGAGATACGCAGTATTTT CAWSVRVSRGDTQYF
NA TRBJ1-3 NA TRBV18 TGTGCCAGCTCAGGACTAGTTCCGGACTCTGGAAACACCATATATTTT CASSGLVPDSGNTIYF
NA TRBJ2-2 TRBD2 TRBV27 TGTGCCAGCAGTTTGGCTAGCGGGGGGGTCGCCGGGGAGCTGTTTTTT CASSLASGGVAGELFF
NA TRBJ2-5 NA TRBV5-1 TGCGCCAGCAGCCAACTCCCGGGCCAAGAGACCCAGTACTTC CASSQLPGQETQYF
NA TRBJ2-2 TRBD2 TRBV2 TGTGCCAGCCGGGGGGGGCCGGACACCGGGGAGCTGTTTTTT CASRGGPDTGELFF
few TRBJ1-4 NA TRBV9 TGTGCCAGCAGCGTTGGCGGGTTTGGTACTAATGAAAAACTGTTTTTT CASSVGGFGTNEKLFF
NA TRBJ1-1 NA TRBV28 TGTGCCAGCAGTTTATTCCCGGGACAAGAAGCTTTCTTT CASSLFPGQEAFF
NA TRBJ2-6 NA TRBV2 TGTGCCAGCAGTGGAGGCCCTGGGGCCAACGTCCTGACTTTC CASSGGPGANVLTF
few TRBJ1-2 NA TRBV7-3 TGTGCCAGCAGCTTAACCGGCACAGTCTCTAACTATGGCTACACCTTC CASSLTGTVSNYGYTF
NA TRBJ2-1 TRBD2 TRBV20-1 TGCAGTGCTAGTGGACGGGGGGTCAATGAGCAGTTCTTC CSASGRGVNEQFF
NA TRBJ2-1 TRBD1 TRBV24-1 TGTGCCACCAGTGACCGACAGGGTAGACTTTACAATGAGCAGTTCTTC CATSDRQGRLYNEQFF
NA TRBJ2-2 NA TRBV7-6 TGTGCCAGCAGCTTAAAGACAGGGGAGGGTACCGGGGAGCTGTTTTTT CASSLKTGEGTGELFF
NA TRBJ2-7 NA TRBV30 TGTGCCTGGAGTCTGCTTGCAGGGGCCTACGAGCAGTACTTC CAWSLLAGAYEQYF
few TRBJ1-1 NA TRBV11-3 TGTGCCAGCAGCTTACGGGGGGCAGGGACTGAAGCTTTCTTT CASSLRGAGTEAFF
NA TRBJ2-5 TRBD2 TRBV6-6 TGTGCCAGCAGTTCCTGGACTAGCGGAGAGACCCAGTACTTC CASSSWTSGETQYF
NA TRBJ2-2 TRBD2 TRBV7-9 TGTGCCAGCAGCCTGGGACTAAGCCTCGGCACCGGGGAGCTGTTTTTT CASSLGLSLGTGELFF
NA TRBJ2-3 TRBD2 TRBV3-1/TRBV3-2 TGTGCCAGCAGCCAATCCGGGGGGCTAGCGGGGGCGGATACGCAGTATTTT CASSQSGGLAGADTQYF
NA TRBJ2-1 TRBD1 TRBV19 TGTGCCAGTAGCTCACAGGGGAGAATGTACAATGAGCAGTTCTTC CASSSQGRMYNEQFF
NA TRBJ2-7 NA TRBV11-3 TGTGCCAGCAGCTTAGACAGGGACGAGCAGTACTTC CASSLDRDEQYF
NA TRBJ2-1 TRBD1 TRBV7-3 TGTGCCAGCAGCTTAGATCGATTCGGGACAGGGGGGTCTCTTAGCAATGAGCAGTTCTTC CASSLDRFGTGGSLSNEQFF
NA TRBJ2-7 NA TRBV12-3/TRBV12-4 TGTGCCAGCAGAACAGGCCACGAGCAGTACTTC CASRTGHEQYF
NA TRBJ2-7 NA TRBV5-1 TGCGCCAGCAGCCGGGATCTGACCTCCTACGAGCAGTACTTC CASSRDLTSYEQYF
NA TRBJ1-4 TRBD1 TRBV6-5 TGTGCCAGCAGTTACGCTGGACAGGATCACGAAAAACTGTTTTTT CASSYAGQDHEKLFF